Below, 21 T cell receptor beta chains from the same sample are listed, as sequenced in a study of tumor-infiltrating lymphocytes in primary liver carcinoma. It was unsorted whole blood that yielded blood RNA, and germline DNA was also extracted. A primer in the constant region served to generate TCR beta cDNA from 450 to 600 ng of total RNA. Employing slightly modified ARM-PCR, three nested multiplex PCR rounds were run, and these gave rise to the TCR beta libraries. Both of the initial two PCR rounds ran for 10 cycles and employed TRBV1-TRBV30 forward primers alongside a C-beta reverse primer. Using its own MiXCR run on the multiplex PCR reads, TCRdb lists one record per CDR3 protein. The sample gives hundreds of thousands of distinct CDR3 sequences, around three fifths of which show up once; over 15% is in the top ten. Sequenced material: peripheral blood. Every receptor here comes from a woman aged 30 to 39 with primary liver carcinoma and hepatitis B virus infection.

This clonotype was seen only a few times. The rearrangement uses TRBV6-1 and TRBJ2-7; 8 bases are a match to TRBD1. V lost 2 bases, J lost 2 bases, and 5 bases stayed unmatched. The germline CDR1 and CDR2 sequences are MNHNS and SASEGT. The CDR3 runs 15 residues. CDR3 sequence reads: CASSEPGGRTYEQYF. For the CDR3, the DNA is TGTGCCAGCAGTGAACCAGGGGGCAGGACCTACGAGCAGTACTTC.

As for this clonotype: At one of its ends the junction is not consistent with the germline gene, which may arise from a read error. This chain links TRBV6-1 with TRBJ2-1; perhaps TRBD2 as D (7 bases). The CDR3 length is 14 residues. From germline, CDR1 is MNHNS and CDR2 SASEGT. CDR3 protein: CASASGAGADEQIF. The DNA for the CDR3 is TGTGCCAGCGCCTCAGGGGCGGGAGCGGATGAGCAGATCTTC.

Worth noting for this clonotype: A junction end diverges from the germline sequence, so it may reflect a read error. This chain joins TRBV12-3 or TRBV12-4 and TRBJ2-7; 9 bases are a match to TRBD2. The CDR3 spans 14 residues. The CDR3 DNA reads as TGTGCCAGCAGTTTATCAGGGACTAGCAGGGAGCGGTACTTC. Encoded protein: CASSLSGTSRERYF.

This clonotype was detected ten times or more. V gene TRBV11-2 combines with J gene TRBJ2-1; 12 bases fit TRBD2. Trimming took 6 bases from V and 9 from J; bases not matched to a gene: 15. The CDR3 totals 17 residues. The germline gives CDR1 SGHAT, CDR2 FQNNGV. Here the CDR3 DNA reads TGTGCCAGCAGGCCTCTAGCGGGAGGGCCCTCCGAAGGTGAGCAGTTCTTC. Amino acid sequence: CASRPLAGGPSEGEQFF. Full variable domain (missing parts from reference TRBV11-2 and TRBJ2-1): EAGVAQSPRYKIIEKRQSVAFWCNPISGHATLYWYQQILGQGPKLLIQFQNNGVVDDSQLPKDRFSAERLKGVDSTLKIQPAKLEDSAVYLCASRPLAGGPSEGEQFFGPGTRLTVL.

Comments on this clonotype: Its ends do not fully match the called genes, so a read error is possible. This chain connects TRBV5-1 to TRBJ1-5; D is undetermined. Per germline, CDR1 SGHRS and CDR2 YFSETQ. CDR3 length: 15 residues. CDR3 bases: TGCGCCAGCAGCTTGGGGATAGCTGGCAATCAGCCACAGCATTTT. Protein sequence: CASSLGIAGNQPQHF.

As for this clonotype: Just one base apart from a much larger clone, this may be a read error. The chain links TRBV4-1 to TRBJ2-7; 8 bases fit TRBD2. Germline V gene data show CDR1 as MGHRA and CDR2 as YSYEKL. The CDR3 contains 14 residues. CDR3 protein: CASGHPGTSYEQYF. The CDR3 DNA reads TGCGCCAGCGGCCACCCCGGGACTAGCTACGAGCAGTACTTC.

The CDR3 spells CASSWGGDSPLHF. CDR3 coding DNA: TGTGCCAGCAGTTGGGGGGGGGATTCACCCCTCCACTTT. The J gene is TRBJ1-6, the V gene TRBV6-5; TRBD1 is a possible D gene (5 bases). V was cut by 4 bases and J by 8 bases, with 9 bases left in between. The CDR3 runs to 13 residues. Germline CDR1 is MNHEY and CDR2 is SVGAGI.

The chain has TRBV7-2 and TRBJ2-5; tentatively, D is TRBD2 (5 bases). Trimming cost V 3 bases and J 4 bases, with 12 bases left between them. Germline V lookup: CDR1 SGHTA, CDR2 FQGNSA. The CDR3 length is 14 residues. The CDR3 sequence is CASSFFASGETQYF. The CDR3 DNA reads as TGTGCCAGCAGCTTTTTTGCCAGCGGAGAGACCCAGTACTTC.

In its sample, this clonotype was seen a few times. A much more abundant neighbour one base away suggests this may be a read error. The genes are TRBV12-3 or TRBV12-4 and TRBJ2-1; D is uncertain. This CDR3 is 11 amino acids long. The CDR3 sequence: CTSSRIDEQFF. DNA for the CDR3: TGTACCAGCAGCAGGATCGATGAGCAGTTCTTC.

The count of this clonotype is one. A single base separates this from a much larger clone, so it may be a read error. This chain uses TRBV11-2 with TRBJ2-1, with 10 bases fitting TRBD2. Trimming at V came to 2 bases and at J to 0 bases, leaving 1 base not matched to a gene. CDR1 SGHAT and CDR2 FQNNGV come from the germline V gene. The CDR3 covers 16 residues. CDR3 residues: CASSLPSGSSYNEQFF. CDR3 in DNA: TGTGCCAGCAGCTTACCTAGCGGGAGCTCCTACAATGAGCAGTTCTTC.

This sequence joins TRBV12-3 or TRBV12-4 and TRBJ2-7; TRBD2 matches 9 bases. V trimming: 4 bases; J trimming: 5 bases; junction bases outside the gene matches: 15. This CDR3 comprises 17 residues. The CDR3 loop reads CASSSTLRLADLHEQYF. The CDR3 DNA reads TGTGCCAGCAGTTCCACGTTACGACTAGCGGATTTACACGAGCAGTACTTC.

Concerning this clonotype itself: A much larger clone is a single base away; this may be a read error. The DNA of the CDR3 is TGCGCCAGCAGCCAACACCCACCGCGTAGGTCCTACGATGAGCAGTTCTTC. It codes for CASSQHPPRRSYDEQFF. The chain has TRBV4-1 and TRBJ2-1; no clear D. The CDR3 consists of 17 residues. CDR1 MGHRA and CDR2 YSYEKL come from the germline V gene.

For this clonotype: At one end, the junction sequence differs from germline, possibly due to a read error. The chain combines TRBV11-2 with TRBJ2-2; D perhaps matches TRBD1 (6 bases). From germline, CDR1 is SGHAT and CDR2 FQNNGV. CDR3 length: 13 amino acids. The CDR3 DNA is TGTTCCAGCAGCCGGACAGTCACCGGGGAGCTGTATTTT. This gives the protein CSSSRTVTGELYF.

As regards this clonotype: One end of the junction fails to match germline, which may point to a read error. The V call is TRBV4-1, the J call TRBJ1-1; D gene uncertain. The germline V gene has CDR1 MGHRA and CDR2 YSYEKL. The length of the CDR3 is 15 residues. The CDR3 protein is CDSSQEVTGDTEAFF. DNA of the CDR3: TGCGACAGCAGTCAAGAGGTAACGGGCGACACTGAAGCTTTCTTT.

Note on this clonotype: Because it lacks the conserved phenylalanine or tryptophan at the end, this CDR3 is likely a read error. The V and J genes are TRBV11-2 and TRBJ2-2, with 14 positions matching TRBD2. CDR1 and CDR2 (germline): SGHAT, FQNNGV. J was trimmed by 4 bases and V by 5 bases; bases with no gene match: 12. The CDR3 runs 19 residues. The CDR3 reads CASSPKGLAGGHVTGELFV. For the CDR3, the DNA is TGTGCCAGCAGCCCGAAAGGACTAGCGGGAGGTCATGTCACCGGGGAGCTGTTTGTT.

This clonotype appeared a few times. This chain connects TRBV12-3 or TRBV12-4 to TRBJ2-4; D call uncertain. Trimming removed 5 bases from V and 2 bases from J, with 13 bases in between. The CDR3 is made up of 15 amino acids. The CDR3 DNA follows: TGTGCCAGCAGTGTAATTAGTTCTTCCAAAAACATTCAGTACTTC. Translating gives CASSVISSSKNIQYF.

A note on this clonotype: A read error may be the cause here, since a much bigger clone is one base away. This sequence joins TRBV6-1 and TRBJ2-7, with 7 bases aligning to TRBD2. This CDR3 is built from 15 residues. From germline, CDR1 is MNHNS and CDR2 SASEGT. In DNA, the CDR3 is TGTGACAGCAGTGTAGCGTCTAGCGGATCCTACGAGCAGTACTTC. Its translation is CDSSVASSGSYEQYF.

Written as DNA, the CDR3 is TGTGCCAGCAGTTTAGAGAGCGGGATGTCCGGGGAGCTGTTTTTT. It specifies CASSLESGMSGELFF. V and J are TRBV12-3 or TRBV12-4 and TRBJ2-2; 7 bases line up with TRBD2. CDR3 length: 15 amino acids. Trimming at V came to 1 base and at J to 6 bases, leaving 5 bases not matched to a gene.

The V and J genes are TRBV2 and TRBJ2-1; D remains ambiguous. CDR3 length equals 17 residues. Deletions cut 5 bases from V and 0 bases from J, with 17 bases between. Germline lookup yields CDR1 SNHLY and CDR2 FYNNEI. This chain's CDR3 is CASSPHDPQSSYNEQFF. CDR3 DNA sequence: TGTGCCAGCAGTCCACATGACCCACAGAGCTCCTACAATGAGCAGTTCTTC.

The J gene is TRBJ2-7, the V gene TRBV12-3 or TRBV12-4; no clear D. Trimming shortened V by 6 bases and J by 3 bases, and 21 bases separated the two germline ends. This CDR3 has 16 residues. As DNA, the CDR3 is TGTGCCAGCAGGATAAGGATAACAGTTTACCTCTACGAGCAGTACTTC. Translated, it gives CASRIRITVYLYEQYF.

With respect to this clonotype: Possible read error: a much larger clone is one base away. The J gene is TRBJ2-1, the V gene TRBV11-2; 10 bases align to TRBD2. Germline V gives CDR1 SGHAT, CDR2 FQNNGV. The CDR3 contains 15 residues. V lost 11 bases to trimming and J lost 7 bases; unmatched junction nucleotides: 14. This CDR3 is CAFQGTSGMGNEQFF. Here the CDR3 DNA reads TGTGCCTTCCAGGGTACTAGCGGGATGGGGAATGAGCAGTTCTTC.